A single sample is the source of the 29 T cell receptor beta chains below, sequenced in a study of breast tumors, draining lymph nodes, adjacent tissues. TCRdb re-called the multiplex PCR reads with MiXCR, one entry per CDR3 protein. The data contain approximately 210,000 distinct CDR3 sequences, 32% of them singletons. Breast cancer patients provided tissue from their axillary draining lymph nodes. Sequences were obtained from axillary lymph node tissue. The receptors originated from a female donor with breast cancer. Some clones in this sample may be carry-over from other donors' samples.

This clonotype was recorded many times. The chain is built from TRBV9 and TRBJ2-5, with TRBD1 matching 7 bases. The CDR3 has 15 amino acids. CDR1 is SGDLS, CDR2 YYNGEE, per germline. Trimming cost V 3 bases and J 5 bases; bases outside gene matches: 10. CDR3 in DNA: TGTGCCAGCAGCGACAGGGGACGCAGGATGGAGACCCAGTACTTC. It specifies CASSDRGRRMETQYF.

This clonotype has just a few counts. A much larger clonotype is one base distant, so this may be a read error. The V and J genes are TRBV6-5 and TRBJ2-7; no reliable D call. The CDR3 has 11 amino acids. The V end lost 6 bases, the J end lost 4 bases, and 7 bases lay between the germline ends. Germline CDR1 and CDR2: MNHEY and SVGAGI. Here the CDR3 DNA reads TGTGCCAGCAGGCATAGATACGAGCAGTACTTC. This gives the protein CASRHRYEQYF.

At least ten counts were recorded for this clonotype. The V call is TRBV7-8, the J call TRBJ2-3; the D gene is possibly TRBD1 (7 bases). Germline V gene lookup returns CDR1 SGHVS and CDR2 FQNEAQ. V dropped 5 bases and J dropped 2 bases, with 11 bases sitting between them. This CDR3 has 14 residues. CDR3 coding DNA: TGTGCCAGCAGCCCCAGGGGGGACACAGATACGCAGTATTTT. Amino acids: CASSPRGDTDTQYF. Supplemented by reference TRBV7-8 and TRBJ2-3, the full variable domain reads GAGVSQSPRYKVAKRGQDVALRCDPISGHVSLFWYQQALGQGPEFLTYFQNEAQLDKSGLPSDRFFAERPEGSVSTLKIQRTQQEDSAVYLCASSPRGDTDTQYFGPGTRLTVL.

This clonotype was recorded many times. The rearrangement joins TRBV19 to TRBJ2-2; D might be TRBD2 (5 bases). The V and J ends lost 5 bases and 6 bases respectively, with 13 bases between them. The V gene's germline CDR1 is LNHDA and CDR2 SQIVND (reference sequence). The CDR3 totals 14 residues. The CDR3 sequence is CASSGGGRAGELFF. In nucleotides, the CDR3 is TGTGCCAGTAGTGGCGGTGGGCGGGCCGGGGAGCTGTTTTTT.

This clonotype was counted at least ten times. This chain joins TRBV12-3 or TRBV12-4 and TRBJ1-6; unclear D gene. The CDR3 contains 12 residues. Trimming removed 4 bases at V and 13 bases at J, with 11 bases between. CDR3 sequence (DNA): TGTGCCAGCAGTTCCGGGGTCGGGCCCCTCCACTTT. It translates to CASSSGVGPLHF.

About this clonotype: This may be a read error: a much more frequent sequence differs by one nucleotide. V gene TRBV11-1 combines with J gene TRBJ2-3, with 12 bases identical to TRBD1. The germline V gene encodes CDR1 SGHAT and CDR2 FQDESV (reference sequence). J was trimmed by 5 bases and V by 4 bases; bases with no gene match: 4. The CDR3 covers 15 residues. CDR3: CASSSWDRGQDTQYF. The DNA for the CDR3 is TGTGCCAGCAGCTCGTGGGACAGGGGGCAAGATACGCAGTATTTT.

This clonotype was seen repeatedly, ten times or more. The gene calls are TRBV20-1 and TRBJ1-5, with D hard to call. Germline V gene sequence: CDR1 DFQATT, CDR2 SNEGSKA (reference sequence). V gave up 1 base and J gave up 4 bases, with 8 bases separating them. This CDR3 has 13 amino acids. CDR3 nucleotides: TGCAGTGCTAGAGCGGATGGGAATCAGCCCCAGCATTTT. Protein: CSARADGNQPQHF.

The V call is TRBV10-3, the J call TRBJ2-7; D is possibly TRBD1 (5 bases). This CDR3 comprises 12 residues. Trimming took 4 bases from V and 10 from J, leaving 14 bases between them. Germline V gives CDR1 ENHRY, CDR2 SYGVKD. This CDR3 reads CAISVDTSGQYF. CDR3 sequence (DNA): TGTGCCATCAGTGTGGACACGTCCGGTCAGTACTTC.

The rearrangement uses TRBV5-1 and TRBJ1-1; D possibly corresponds to TRBD1 (6 bases). V lost 4 bases and J 4 bases, leaving 17 bases between the germline ends. CDR3 length equals 15 residues. The germline CDR1 and CDR2 sequences are SGHRS and YFSETQ. The CDR3 spells CASSAVQGGGTEAFF. As DNA, the CDR3 is TGCGCCAGCAGCGCAGTACAGGGAGGCGGCACTGAAGCTTTCTTT.

In this sample, this clonotype turned up many times. This chain uses TRBV20-1 with TRBJ2-5, with D maybe TRBD1 (6 bases). V was cut by 3 bases and J by 4 bases, with 9 bases left in between. Germline V gives CDR1 DFQATT, CDR2 SNEGSKA (reference sequence). The CDR3 is made up of 12 amino acids. The CDR3 loop reads CSASTRGETQYF. The CDR3 DNA reads TGCAGTGCTAGTACCAGGGGAGAGACCCAGTACTTC.

This clonotype appeared many times. The chain combines TRBV7-9 with TRBJ2-1, with D unclear. This CDR3 has 14 residues. The V gene's germline CDR1 is SEHNR and CDR2 FQNEAQ (reference sequence). Between the trimmed V and J ends, which lost 3 bases and 3 bases, there was a span of 9 bases. CDR3 sequence reads: CASSFPGFYNEQFF. The CDR3 DNA is TGTGCCAGCAGCTTCCCGGGCTTCTACAATGAGCAGTTCTTC.

In nucleotides, the CDR3 is TGTGCCAGCAGATCACCGGGACAGGGGGCCAATGAGCAGTTCTTC. Translating gives CASRSPGQGANEQFF. V gene TRBV11-3 combines with J gene TRBJ2-1; 12 bases fit TRBD1. The V and J ends lost 6 bases and 6 bases, in that order; junction bases with no gene match: 6. The CDR3 has 15 amino acids. The germline V gene encodes CDR1 SGHNT and CDR2 YENEEA. Full variable domain (missing parts from reference TRBV11-3 and TRBJ2-1): EAGVVQSPRYKIIEKKQPVAFWCNPISGHNTLYWYLQNLGQGPELLIRYENEEAVDDSQLPKDRFSAERLKGVDSTLKIQPAELGDSAVYLCASRSPGQGANEQFFGPGTRLTVL.

The genes are TRBV24-1 and TRBJ1-2; 8 bases map to TRBD1. Germline V gene sequence: CDR1 KGHDR, CDR2 SFDVKD. The CDR3 consists of 12 residues. The V and J ends lost 4 bases and 8 bases, in that order; junction bases with no gene match: 2. The CDR3 spells CATSETGAGYTF. CDR3 sequence (DNA): TGTGCCACCAGTGAGACAGGGGCCGGCTACACCTTC.

With regard to this clonotype: The missing conserved phenylalanine or tryptophan at the end of this CDR3 makes a read error likely. The chain couples TRBV12-3 or TRBV12-4 to TRBJ1-5; no firm D call. Between the trimmed V and J ends, which lost 6 bases and 6 bases, there was a span of 9 bases. This CDR3 comprises 12 residues. CDR3 in amino acids: CASSLSSQPQHL. CDR3 in DNA: TGTGCCAGCAGCCTCTCTAGTCAGCCCCAGCATCTT.

This clonotype showed up many times. The rearrangement joins TRBV6-1 to TRBJ2-5; the match to TRBD1 covers 10 bases. The CDR3 runs to 15 residues. With 7 bases clipped from V and 5 bases from J, the junction kept 10 bases outside the gene matches. The V gene's germline CDR1 is MNHNS and CDR2 SASEGT. The CDR3 coding sequence is TGTGCCAGCACTAAGGGACAGGGGTTCAGCGAGACCCAGTACTTC. This gives the protein CASTKGQGFSETQYF.

This chain joins TRBV4-1 and TRBJ1-1; D perhaps matches TRBD1 (5 bases). V lost 1 base and J lost 3, with 6 bases in between. In germline, CDR1 is MGHRA, CDR2 YSYEKL. The CDR3 has 13 residues. The CDR3 DNA reads TGCGCCAGCAGCCAAGGACAGTACACTGAAGCTTTCTTT. Its protein product is CASSQGQYTEAFF.

This clonotype appeared many times. This chain joins TRBV20-1 and TRBJ2-7; 9 bases agree with TRBD2. This CDR3 region has 14 residues. The V gene's germline CDR1 is DFQATT and CDR2 SNEGSKA (reference sequence). V lost 3 bases and J lost 1; bases outside the gene matches: 4. The CDR3 is CSASGGRGSYEQYF. CDR3 DNA sequence: TGCAGTGCTAGCGGCGGGAGGGGTTCCTACGAGCAGTACTTC.

This clonotype was counted between two and nine times. The CDR3 nucleotides are TGTGCCAGCAGCCCTGGGGGGACTCTAAGCCTTTACAATGAGCAGTTCTTC. Amino acid sequence: CASSPGGTLSLYNEQFF. The J gene is TRBJ2-1, the V gene TRBV6-5, with D tentatively TRBD2 (6 bases). Germline CDR1 reads MNHEY; CDR2 reads SVGAGI. V lost 6 bases and J lost 4, with 22 bases in between. The length of the CDR3 is 17 residues.

CDR3 residues: CASSSAGSYNEQFF. As DNA, the CDR3 is TGTGCCAGCTCCAGTGCCGGCTCCTACAATGAGCAGTTCTTC. The gene calls are TRBV18 and TRBJ2-1; D call uncertain. Germline assignment: CDR1 KGHSH and CDR2 LQKENI. This CDR3 is built from 14 residues. Between the trimmed V and J ends, which lost 6 bases and 0 bases, there was a span of 9 bases.

This clonotype appeared once. The CDR3 region has the DNA TGTGCCAGCAGCCGAGATTCTAGGGGGAGTTTTTACAATGAGCAGTTCTTC. It encodes CASSRDSRGSFYNEQFF. The chain couples TRBV14 to TRBJ2-1, with TRBD1 as a possible D gene (6 bases). Germline V gives CDR1 SGHDN, CDR2 FVKESK. This CDR3 has 17 residues. V lost 4 bases and J 4 bases, leaving 20 bases between the germline ends. Variable domain in full (rest from reference TRBV14 and TRBJ2-1): EAGVTQFPSHSVIEKGQTVTLRCDPISGHDNLYWYRRVMGKEIKFLLHFVKESKQDESGMPNNRFLAERTGGTYSTLKVQPAELEDSGVYFCASSRDSRGSFYNEQFFGPGTRLTVL.

The chain employs TRBV15 and TRBJ2-7, with 13 bases that match TRBD2. Looked up from germline, CDR1 is LNHNV and CDR2 is YYDKDF (reference sequence). This CDR3 has 17 amino acids. The ends lost 5 bases at V and 7 bases at J; junction bases unmatched: 14. In DNA form, the CDR3 reads TGTGCCACCAGCGATACTAGCGGGAGGGCCCACACCGGGGAGCAGTACTTC. This encodes CATSDTSGRAHTGEQYF.

The rearrangement links TRBV6-6 to TRBJ1-6; D is ambiguous. Germline loops: CDR1 MNHNY, CDR2 SVGAGI (reference sequence). V shed 5 bases and J shed 8 bases, with 10 bases lying between them. This CDR3 region has 13 residues. The CDR3 loop reads CASSARWDSPLHF. In DNA form, the CDR3 reads TGTGCCAGCAGTGCTCGGTGGGATTCACCCCTCCACTTT.

This clonotype appeared many times. J is TRBJ2-1 and V is TRBV12-3 or TRBV12-4; D might be TRBD1 (5 bases). The CDR3 extends over 14 amino acids. Trimming left V 5 bases short and J 15 bases short, with 23 bases between. The CDR3 sequence is CASSLFVGARVRFF. DNA for the CDR3: TGTGCCAGCAGTCTTTTCGTAGGGGCTCGAGTTCGGTTCTTC.

This clonotype was counted ten times or more. The chain employs TRBV7-8 and TRBJ2-7; D not resolved. In germline, CDR1 is SGHVS, CDR2 FQNEAQ. This CDR3 spans 13 amino acids. V was trimmed by 3 bases and J by 7 bases, leaving 13 bases between them. In DNA, the CDR3 is TGTGCCAGCAGCTTTGGGCCCGCCGGGGAGCAGTACTTC. Translated: CASSFGPAGEQYF.

This chain links TRBV20-1 with TRBJ2-5; the D gene is possibly TRBD2 (7 bases). Trimming removed 6 bases from V and 9 bases from J, with 20 bases in between. Germline V gene data show CDR1 as DFQATT and CDR2 as SNEGSKA (reference sequence). The CDR3 has 13 residues. This CDR3 reads CSATPQGGQAQYF. CDR3 bases: TGCAGTGCAACCCCACAGGGAGGGCAGGCCCAGTACTTC.

The table lists this clonotype with many counts. The chain recombines TRBV3-1 with TRBJ1-5, with a possible D match to TRBD1 (5 bases). Per germline, CDR1 LGHDT and CDR2 YNNKEL (reference sequence). V dropped 0 bases and J dropped 6 bases, with 12 bases sitting between them. CDR3 length: 15 residues. The CDR3 DNA follows: TGTGCCAGCAGCCAAGATGGGGGGAGGTCTCAGCCCCAGCATTTT. This codes for CASSQDGGRSQPQHF.

This sequence joins TRBV14 and TRBJ1-6; D is unclear. The CDR3 loop spans 15 amino acids. Germline CDR1 and CDR2: SGHDN and FVKESK. V was cut by 1 base and J by 1 base, with 5 bases left in between. CDR3 DNA sequence: TGTGCCAGCAGCCAAGTTGGGTCCTATAATTCACCCCTCCACTTT. It yields the protein CASSQVGSYNSPLHF.

This clonotype was seen at least ten times. The chain carries TRBV7-9 and TRBJ2-7; 8 bases line up with TRBD2. Losses at the gene ends were 1 base for V and 0 bases for J; bases not matched to a gene: 8. This CDR3 spans 17 amino acids. Germline lookup yields CDR1 SEHNR and CDR2 FQNEAQ (reference sequence). The DNA of the CDR3 is TGTGCCAGCAGCTTAGAAGGCGGGAGGTACCTCTCCTACGAGCAGTACTTC. Its translation: CASSLEGGRYLSYEQYF.

There are many counts of this clonotype. This chain uses TRBV4-3 with TRBJ2-4; unclear D gene. This CDR3 has 17 residues. Trimming cost V 1 base and J 0 bases, with 13 bases left between them. Germline loops: CDR1 LGHNA, CDR2 YSLEER. CDR3 sequence reads: CASSQVSSRTAKNIQYF. CDR3 coding DNA: TGCGCCAGCAGCCAAGTTTCCAGCCGGACAGCCAAAAACATTCAGTACTTC.